This TCR beta chain appears in the sequencing data of a study of Tregs in tolerant kidney transplant recipients. CDR1 is SGHNT, CDR2 YYREEE, per germline (reference sequence). The CDR3 runs to 15 residues. Trimming shortened V by 0 bases and J by 11 bases, and 20 bases separated the two germline ends. Unstimulated regulatory T cells (CD4+CD25+CD127-), CD4+CD25- non-regulatory cells, CD4 and CD8 cells were FACS-sorted from thawed PBMCs. Generated by immunoSEQ multiplex PCR, the TCRdb table keeps only in-frame clones and is missing some. The sample shows more than 60,000 clones, 98% of them seen only once.

The input for sequencing was CD4+ T cells from blood, taken before the transplant. The chain recombines TRBV5-4 with TRBJ1-1; a weak D match, TRBD1 (5 bases). This sequence was found in a human donor who received a combined kidney and bone marrow transplant. The CDR3 sequence is CASSLARAGKSGAFF. CDR3 bases: TGTGCCAGCAGCTTGGCCAGGGCGGGGAAAAGTGGCGCTTTCTTT.